The sequence of this T cell receptor (beta chain) was determined in a study of T cell responses to AZD1222 COVID-19 vaccine. General study findings and limits: A reported finding is that nearly half of spike-specific TCRs target unmutated variant regions.

As regards this clone: Antigen: not known.

Measured with immunoSEQ multiplex PCR; TCRdb has only the in-frame clones, and not every one. This table has 130,000 or so clones, just over 90% appearing once. Sequencing was performed on peripheral blood, taken on day 0 of AZD1222 vaccination. The clonotype was recovered from an adult in good health.

Here the CDR3 DNA reads TGCGCCAGCAGCCAAGGGGAGTCTAGCGGGGGTTGGGTCATTCAGTACTTC. Translation gives CASSQGESSGGWVIQYF. The V gene is TRBV4-1, the J gene TRBJ2-4; TRBD2 aligns across 10 bases. This CDR3 has 17 residues. Trimming took 1 base from V and 9 from J; bases not matched to a gene: 12. Germline CDR1 is MGHRA and CDR2 is YSYEKL.